The present entry profiles one T cell receptor (beta chain) with its context. Its antigen is not identified. The assay was immunoSEQ multiplex PCR, and TCRdb's table has in-frame clones only and misses some. The table has 130,000 or so clones, about 90% seen once. Trimming pared 7 bases from V and 5 bases from J, leaving 17 bases between. This CDR3 contains 14 residues. Germline CDR1 is MNHEY and CDR2 is SVGEGT. The data are from a study of T cell responses to AZD1222 COVID-19 vaccine. Study at large: Pooling of second doses given at about 4 or about 12 weeks was done.

Whole-study results and caveats: Among spike-specific TCRs, nearly half reportedly target unmutated variant regions. Scientists sampled the repertoires only once the peak T cell response had passed.

This material consisted of peripheral blood, taken on day 0 of AZD1222 vaccination. The chain uses TRBV6-2 or TRBV6-3 and TRBJ1-2; D may be TRBD1 (6 bases). The TCR comes from an adult in good health. CDR3: CASTPAGGAYGYTF. The CDR3 bases are TGTGCCAGCACCCCCGCGGGGGGGGCGTATGGCTACACCTTC.